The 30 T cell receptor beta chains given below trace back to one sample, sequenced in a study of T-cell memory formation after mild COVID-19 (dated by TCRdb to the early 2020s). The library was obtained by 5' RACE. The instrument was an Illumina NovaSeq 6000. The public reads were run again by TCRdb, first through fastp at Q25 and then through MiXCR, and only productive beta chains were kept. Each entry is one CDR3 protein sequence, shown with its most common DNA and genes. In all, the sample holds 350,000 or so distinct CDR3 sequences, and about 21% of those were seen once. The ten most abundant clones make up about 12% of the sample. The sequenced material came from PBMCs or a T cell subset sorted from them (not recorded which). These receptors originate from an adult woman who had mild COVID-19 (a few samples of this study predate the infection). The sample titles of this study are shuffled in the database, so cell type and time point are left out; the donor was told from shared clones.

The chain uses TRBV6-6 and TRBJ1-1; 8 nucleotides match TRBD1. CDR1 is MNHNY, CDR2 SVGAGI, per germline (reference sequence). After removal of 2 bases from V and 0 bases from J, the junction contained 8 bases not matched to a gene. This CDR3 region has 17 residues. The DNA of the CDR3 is TGTGCCAGCAGTTACAGGGGGGACAGGAGGATGAACACTGAAGCTTTCTTT. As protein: CASSYRGDRRMNTEAFF.

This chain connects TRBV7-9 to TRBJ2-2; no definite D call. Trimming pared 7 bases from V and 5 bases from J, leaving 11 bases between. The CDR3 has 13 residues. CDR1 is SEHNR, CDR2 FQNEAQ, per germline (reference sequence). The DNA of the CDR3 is TGTGCCAGCACCCTGGGCCCAACCGGGGAGCTGTTTTTT. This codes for CASTLGPTGELFF.

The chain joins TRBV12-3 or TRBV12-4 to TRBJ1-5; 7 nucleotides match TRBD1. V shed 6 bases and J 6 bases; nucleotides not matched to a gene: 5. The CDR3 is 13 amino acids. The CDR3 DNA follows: TGTGCCAGCAGAGCGACAGGGACTCAGCCCCAGCATTTT. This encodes CASRATGTQPQHF.

The CDR3 sequence is CSARGIGQGLNYGYTF. The CDR3 region has the DNA TGCAGTGCTAGGGGAATTGGACAGGGGCTCAACTATGGCTACACCTTC. The chain joins TRBV20-1 to TRBJ1-2; 9 positions agree with TRBD1. Germline loops: CDR1 DFQATT, CDR2 SNEGSKA (reference sequence). The CDR3 consists of 16 residues. J lost 2 bases, V lost 3 bases, and 10 bases had no gene match.

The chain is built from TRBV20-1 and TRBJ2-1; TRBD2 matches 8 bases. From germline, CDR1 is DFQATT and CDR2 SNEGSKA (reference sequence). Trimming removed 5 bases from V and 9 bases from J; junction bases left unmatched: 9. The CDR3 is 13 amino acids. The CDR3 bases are TGCAGTGCTGACCCTAGCGGGTCTAGTGAGCAGTTCTTC. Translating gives CSADPSGSSEQFF.

Here the CDR3 reads CSAGDRDRDNEQFF. Here the CDR3 DNA reads TGCAGCGCCGGCGACCGGGACAGGGACAATGAGCAGTTCTTC. The chain couples TRBV29-1 to TRBJ2-1, with TRBD1 matching over 9 bases. J gave up 5 bases and V 7 bases, and 9 bases lay outside the gene matches. Germline assignment: CDR1 SQVTM and CDR2 ANQGSEA. The CDR3 totals 14 residues.

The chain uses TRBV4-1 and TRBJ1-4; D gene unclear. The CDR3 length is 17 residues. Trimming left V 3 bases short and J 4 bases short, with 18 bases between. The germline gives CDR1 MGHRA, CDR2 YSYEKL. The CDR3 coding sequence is TGCGCCAGCAGCCATCGGGAGAGGGTGATAAGTAATGAAAAACTGTTTTTT. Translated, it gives CASSHRERVISNEKLFF.

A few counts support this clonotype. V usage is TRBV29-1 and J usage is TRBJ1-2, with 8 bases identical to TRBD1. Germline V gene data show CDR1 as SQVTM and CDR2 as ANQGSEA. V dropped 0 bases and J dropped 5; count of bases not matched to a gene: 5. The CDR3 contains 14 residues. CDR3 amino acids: CSVEDVTGGYGYTF. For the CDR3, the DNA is TGCAGCGTTGAAGATGTTACAGGGGGATATGGCTACACCTTC.

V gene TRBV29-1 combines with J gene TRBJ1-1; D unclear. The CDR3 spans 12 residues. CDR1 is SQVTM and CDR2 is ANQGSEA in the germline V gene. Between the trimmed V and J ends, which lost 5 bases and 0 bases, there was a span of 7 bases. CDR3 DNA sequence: TGCAGCGTTCAAAGAATGAACACTGAAGCTTTCTTT. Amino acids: CSVQRMNTEAFF.

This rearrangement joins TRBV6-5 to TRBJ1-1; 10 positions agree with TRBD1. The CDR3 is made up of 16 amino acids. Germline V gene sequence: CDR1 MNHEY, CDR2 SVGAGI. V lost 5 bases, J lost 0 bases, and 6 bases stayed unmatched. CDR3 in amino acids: CASSHRQGAVNTEAFF. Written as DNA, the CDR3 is TGTGCCAGCAGTCATAGACAGGGGGCCGTGAACACTGAAGCTTTCTTT.

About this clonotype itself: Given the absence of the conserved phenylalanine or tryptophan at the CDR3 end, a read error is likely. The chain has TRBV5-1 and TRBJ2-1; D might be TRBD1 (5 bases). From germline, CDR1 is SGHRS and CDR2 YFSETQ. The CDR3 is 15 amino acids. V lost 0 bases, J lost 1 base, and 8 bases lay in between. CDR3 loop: CASSLGQSSYNEQFL. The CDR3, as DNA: TGCGCCAGCAGCTTGGGACAGAGTTCCTACAATGAGCAGTTCTTA.

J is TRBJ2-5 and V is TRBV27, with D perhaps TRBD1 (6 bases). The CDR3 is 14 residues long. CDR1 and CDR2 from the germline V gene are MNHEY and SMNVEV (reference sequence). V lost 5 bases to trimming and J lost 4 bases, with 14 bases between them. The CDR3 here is CASSVRGLAETQYF. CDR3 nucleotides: TGTGCCAGCAGTGTCAGGGGTCTTGCAGAGACCCAGTACTTC.

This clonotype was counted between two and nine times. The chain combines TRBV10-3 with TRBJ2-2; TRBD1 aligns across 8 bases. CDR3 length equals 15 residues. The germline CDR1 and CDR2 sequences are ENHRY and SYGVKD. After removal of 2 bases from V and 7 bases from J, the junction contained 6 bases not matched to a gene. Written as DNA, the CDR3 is TGTGCCATCAGTGAGGGCCCGGGACAGGACGGGGAGCTGTTTTTT. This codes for CAISEGPGQDGELFF.

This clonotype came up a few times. The CDR3 region is CASSLGGLAGFETQYF. CDR3 bases: TGTGCCAGCAGCTTAGGCGGCCTAGCGGGGTTTGAGACCCAGTACTTC. This rearrangement joins TRBV7-9 to TRBJ2-5; 9 bases agree with TRBD2. CDR3 size: 16 residues. J gave up 5 bases and V 1 base, and 8 bases lay outside the gene matches. CDR1 and CDR2 (germline): SEHNR, FQNEAQ (reference sequence).

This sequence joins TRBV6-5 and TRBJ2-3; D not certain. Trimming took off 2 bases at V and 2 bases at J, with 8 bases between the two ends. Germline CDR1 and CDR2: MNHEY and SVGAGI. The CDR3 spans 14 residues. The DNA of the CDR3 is TGTGCCAGCAGTTACGGAAGCGACACAGATACGCAGTATTTT. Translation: CASSYGSDTDTQYF.

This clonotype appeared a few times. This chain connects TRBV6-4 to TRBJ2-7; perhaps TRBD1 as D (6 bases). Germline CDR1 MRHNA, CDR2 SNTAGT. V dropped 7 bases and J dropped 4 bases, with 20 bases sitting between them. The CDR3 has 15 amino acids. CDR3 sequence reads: CASTPLGGWAYEQYF. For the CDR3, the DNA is TGTGCCAGCACACCGTTAGGGGGTTGGGCTTACGAGCAGTACTTC.

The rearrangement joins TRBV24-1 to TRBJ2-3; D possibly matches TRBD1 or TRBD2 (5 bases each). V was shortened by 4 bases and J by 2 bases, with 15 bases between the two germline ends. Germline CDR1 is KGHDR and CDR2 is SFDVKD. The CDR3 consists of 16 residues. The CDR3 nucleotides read TGTGCCACCAGTGACTACGGGACGACATACACAGATACGCAGTATTTT. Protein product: CATSDYGTTYTDTQYF.

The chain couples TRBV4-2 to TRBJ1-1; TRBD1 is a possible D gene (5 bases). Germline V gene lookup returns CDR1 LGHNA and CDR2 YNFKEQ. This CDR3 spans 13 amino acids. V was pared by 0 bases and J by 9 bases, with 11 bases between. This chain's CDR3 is CASSQDLGVKAFF. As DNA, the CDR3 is TGTGCCAGCAGCCAAGATCTGGGGGTGAAAGCTTTCTTT.

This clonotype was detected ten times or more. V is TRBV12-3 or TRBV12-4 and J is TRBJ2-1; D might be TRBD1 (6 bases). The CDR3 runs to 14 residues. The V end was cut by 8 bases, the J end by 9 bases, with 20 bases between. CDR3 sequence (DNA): TGTGCCAGCGGTGGTGACCTCAAAGGGGGTGAGCAGTTCTTC. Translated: CASGGDLKGGEQFF.

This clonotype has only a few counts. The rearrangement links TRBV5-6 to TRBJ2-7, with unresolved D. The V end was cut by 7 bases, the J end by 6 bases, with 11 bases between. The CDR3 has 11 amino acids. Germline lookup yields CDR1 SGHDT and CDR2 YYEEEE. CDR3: CASGPKGEQYF. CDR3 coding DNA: TGTGCCAGCGGCCCCAAAGGCGAGCAGTACTTC.

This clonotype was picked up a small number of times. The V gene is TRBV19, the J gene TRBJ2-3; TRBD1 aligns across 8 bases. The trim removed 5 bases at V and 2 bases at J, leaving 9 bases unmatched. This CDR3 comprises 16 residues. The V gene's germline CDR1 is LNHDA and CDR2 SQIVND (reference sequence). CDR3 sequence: CASSESGTGFTDTQYF. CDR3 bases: TGTGCCAGTAGTGAGTCCGGGACAGGATTCACAGATACGCAGTATTTT.

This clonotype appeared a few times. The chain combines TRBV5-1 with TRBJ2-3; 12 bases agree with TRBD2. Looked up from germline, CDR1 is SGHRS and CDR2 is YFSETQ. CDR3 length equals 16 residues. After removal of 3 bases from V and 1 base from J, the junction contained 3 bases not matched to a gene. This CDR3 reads CASSSASGGGTDTQYF. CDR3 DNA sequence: TGCGCCAGCAGCTCCGCTAGCGGGGGGGGCACAGATACGCAGTATTTT.

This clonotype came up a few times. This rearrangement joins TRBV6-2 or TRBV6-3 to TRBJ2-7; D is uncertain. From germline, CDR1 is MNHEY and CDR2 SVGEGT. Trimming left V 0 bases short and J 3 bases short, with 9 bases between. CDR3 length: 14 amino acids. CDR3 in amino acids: CASSYSSNYYEQYF. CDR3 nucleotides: TGTGCCAGCAGTTACTCCTCGAACTACTACGAGCAGTACTTC.

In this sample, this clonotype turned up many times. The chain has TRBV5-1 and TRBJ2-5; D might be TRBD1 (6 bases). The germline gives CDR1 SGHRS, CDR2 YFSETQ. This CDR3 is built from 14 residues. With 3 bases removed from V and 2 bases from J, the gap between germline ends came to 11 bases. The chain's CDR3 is CASSSQGIQETQYF. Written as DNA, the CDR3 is TGCGCCAGCAGCTCTCAGGGGATTCAAGAGACCCAGTACTTC.

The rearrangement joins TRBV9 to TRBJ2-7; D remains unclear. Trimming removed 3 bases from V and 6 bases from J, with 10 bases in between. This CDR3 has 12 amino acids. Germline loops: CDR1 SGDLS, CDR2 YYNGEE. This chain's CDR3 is CASSAGLGEQYF. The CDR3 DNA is TGTGCCAGCAGCGCAGGCCTTGGCGAGCAGTACTTC.

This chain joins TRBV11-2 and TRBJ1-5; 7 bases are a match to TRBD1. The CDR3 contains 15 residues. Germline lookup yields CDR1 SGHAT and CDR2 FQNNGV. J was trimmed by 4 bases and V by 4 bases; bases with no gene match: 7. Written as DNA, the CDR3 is TGTGCCAGCAGCTCCATGACAGGGCCTAATCAGCCCCAGCATTTT. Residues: CASSSMTGPNQPQHF. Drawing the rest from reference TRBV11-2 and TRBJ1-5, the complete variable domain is EAGVAQSPRYKIIEKRQSVAFWCNPISGHATLYWYQQILGQGPKLLIQFQNNGVVDDSQLPKDRFSAERLKGVDSTLKIQPAKLEDSAVYLCASSSMTGPNQPQHFGDGTRLSIL.

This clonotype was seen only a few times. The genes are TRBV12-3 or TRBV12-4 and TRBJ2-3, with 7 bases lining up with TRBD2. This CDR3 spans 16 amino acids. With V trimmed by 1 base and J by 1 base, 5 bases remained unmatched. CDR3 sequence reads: CASSLVLSGGTDTQYF. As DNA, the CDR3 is TGTGCCAGCAGTTTAGTCCTAAGCGGGGGCACAGATACGCAGTATTTT.

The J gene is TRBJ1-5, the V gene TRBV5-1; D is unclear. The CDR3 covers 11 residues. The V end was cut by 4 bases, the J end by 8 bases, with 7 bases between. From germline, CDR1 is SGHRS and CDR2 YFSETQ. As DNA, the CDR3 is TGCGCCAGCAGCCCCCCCAAGCCCCAGCATTTT. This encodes CASSPPKPQHF.

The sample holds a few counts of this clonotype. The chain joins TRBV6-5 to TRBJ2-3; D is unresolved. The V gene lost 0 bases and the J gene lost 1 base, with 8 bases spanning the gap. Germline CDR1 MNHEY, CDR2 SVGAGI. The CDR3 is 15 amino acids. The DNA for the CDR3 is TGTGCCAGCAGTTACTCTGTAAAGCGCACAGATACGCAGTATTTT. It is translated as CASSYSVKRTDTQYF.

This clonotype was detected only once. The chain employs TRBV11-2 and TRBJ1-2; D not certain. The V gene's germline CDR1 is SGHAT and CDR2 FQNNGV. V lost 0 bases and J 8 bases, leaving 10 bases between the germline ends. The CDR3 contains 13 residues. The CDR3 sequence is CASSLETLGGYTF. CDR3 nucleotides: TGTGCCAGCAGCTTAGAAACCCTGGGAGGCTACACCTTC.